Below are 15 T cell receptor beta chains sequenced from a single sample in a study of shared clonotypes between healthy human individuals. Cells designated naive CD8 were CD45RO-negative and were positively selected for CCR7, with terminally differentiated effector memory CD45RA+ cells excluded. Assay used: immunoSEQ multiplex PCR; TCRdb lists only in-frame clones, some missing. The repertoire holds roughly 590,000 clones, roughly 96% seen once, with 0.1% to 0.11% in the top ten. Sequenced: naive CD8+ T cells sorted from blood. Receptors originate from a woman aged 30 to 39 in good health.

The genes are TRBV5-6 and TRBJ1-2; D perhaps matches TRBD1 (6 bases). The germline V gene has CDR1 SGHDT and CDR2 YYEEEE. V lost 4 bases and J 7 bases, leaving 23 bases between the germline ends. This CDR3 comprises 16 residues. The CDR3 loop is CASSPEVWDKGSGYTF. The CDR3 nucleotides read TGTGCCAGCAGCCCCGAGGTTTGGGACAAGGGAAGTGGCTACACCTTC.

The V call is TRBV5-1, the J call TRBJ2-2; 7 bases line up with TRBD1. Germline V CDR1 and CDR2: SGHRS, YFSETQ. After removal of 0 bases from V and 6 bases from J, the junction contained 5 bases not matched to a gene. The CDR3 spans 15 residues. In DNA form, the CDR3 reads TGCGCCAGCAGCTTGGCCCAAGGGGGCCCCGGGGAGCTGTTTTTT. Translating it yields CASSLAQGGPGELFF.

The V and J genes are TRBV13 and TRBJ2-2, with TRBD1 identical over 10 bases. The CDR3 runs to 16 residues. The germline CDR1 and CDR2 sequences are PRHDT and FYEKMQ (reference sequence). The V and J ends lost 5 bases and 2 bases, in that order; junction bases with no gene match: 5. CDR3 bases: TGTGCCAGCAGCGAGACAGGGGGCGGAAACACCGGGGAGCTGTTTTTT. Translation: CASSETGGGNTGELFF. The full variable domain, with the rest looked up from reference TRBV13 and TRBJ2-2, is AAGVIQSPRHLIKEKRETATLKCYPIPRHDTVYWYQQGPGQDPQFLISFYEKMQSDKGSIPDRFSAQQFSDYHSELNMSSLELGDSALYFCASSETGGGNTGELFFGEGSRLTVL.

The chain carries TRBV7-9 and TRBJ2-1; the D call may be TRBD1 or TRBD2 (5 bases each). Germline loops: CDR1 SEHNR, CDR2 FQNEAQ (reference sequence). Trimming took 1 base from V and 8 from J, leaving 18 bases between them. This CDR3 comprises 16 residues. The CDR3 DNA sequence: TGTGCCAGCAGCTTAGATCTGGGGGAGAAAGAGGATGAGCAGTTCTTC. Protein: CASSLDLGEKEDEQFF.

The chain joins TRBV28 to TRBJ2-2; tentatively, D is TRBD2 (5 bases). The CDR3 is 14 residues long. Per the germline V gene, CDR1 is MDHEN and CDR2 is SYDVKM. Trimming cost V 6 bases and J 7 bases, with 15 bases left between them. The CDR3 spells CASRDFGSVGELFF. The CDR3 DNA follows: TGTGCCAGCAGGGACTTTGGTTCAGTCGGGGAGCTGTTTTTT.

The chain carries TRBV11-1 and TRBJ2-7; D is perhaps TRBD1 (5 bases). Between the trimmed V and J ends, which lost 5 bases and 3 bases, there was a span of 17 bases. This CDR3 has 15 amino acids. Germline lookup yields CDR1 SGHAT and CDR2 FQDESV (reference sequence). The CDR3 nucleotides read TGTGCCAGCAGCCGCGCCACAACAGGATTCTACGAGCAGTACTTC. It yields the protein CASSRATTGFYEQYF.

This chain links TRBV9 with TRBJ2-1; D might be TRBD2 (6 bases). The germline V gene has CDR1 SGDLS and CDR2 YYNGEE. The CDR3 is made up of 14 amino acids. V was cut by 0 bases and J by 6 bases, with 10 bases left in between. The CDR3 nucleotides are TGTGCCAGCAGCGTAGGGGACTGGACCAATGAGCAGTTCTTC. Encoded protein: CASSVGDWTNEQFF.

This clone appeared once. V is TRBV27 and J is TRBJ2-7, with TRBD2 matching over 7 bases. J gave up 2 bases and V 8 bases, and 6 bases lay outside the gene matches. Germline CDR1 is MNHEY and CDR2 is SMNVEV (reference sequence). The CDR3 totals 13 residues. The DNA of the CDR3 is TGTGCCAGCGGAGCGGGGAGGACCTACGAGCAGTACTTC. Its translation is CASGAGRTYEQYF.

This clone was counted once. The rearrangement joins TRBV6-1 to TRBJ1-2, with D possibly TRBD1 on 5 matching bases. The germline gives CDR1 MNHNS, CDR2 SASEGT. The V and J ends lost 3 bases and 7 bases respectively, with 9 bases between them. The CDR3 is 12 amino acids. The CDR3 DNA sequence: TGTGCCAGCAGTGATGGAGGGGTTGGCTACACCTTC. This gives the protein CASSDGGVGYTF.

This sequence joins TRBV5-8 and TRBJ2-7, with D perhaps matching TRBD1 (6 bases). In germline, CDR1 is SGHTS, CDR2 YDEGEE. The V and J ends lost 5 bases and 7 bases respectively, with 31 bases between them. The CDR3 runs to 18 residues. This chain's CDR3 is CASSPVWGPFGQPTEQYF. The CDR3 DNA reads TGTGCCAGCAGTCCCGTGTGGGGGCCATTTGGACAGCCAACGGAGCAGTACTTC.

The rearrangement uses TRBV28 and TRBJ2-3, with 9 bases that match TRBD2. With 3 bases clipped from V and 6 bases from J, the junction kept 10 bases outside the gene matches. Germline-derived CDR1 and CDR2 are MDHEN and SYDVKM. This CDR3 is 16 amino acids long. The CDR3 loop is CASSFWREGHPDTQYF. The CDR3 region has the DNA TGTGCCAGCAGTTTTTGGCGGGAGGGCCACCCCGATACGCAGTATTTT.

CDR3 nucleotide sequence: TGCGCCAGCAGCCCAAGGACTAGACACAATGAGCAGTTCTTC. Its protein product is CASSPRTRHNEQFF. The V call is TRBV4-1, the J call TRBJ2-1, with TRBD2 matching over 7 bases. Germline V gives CDR1 MGHRA, CDR2 YSYEKL. Germline trimming cut 4 bases from V and 5 bases from J; bases unmatched to any gene: 5. The CDR3 contains 14 residues.

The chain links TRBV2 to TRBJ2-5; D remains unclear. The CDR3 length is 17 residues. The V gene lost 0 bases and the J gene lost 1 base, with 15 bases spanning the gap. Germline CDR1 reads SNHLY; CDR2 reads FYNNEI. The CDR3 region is CASSEAFAGAPQETQYF. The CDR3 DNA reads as TGTGCCAGCAGTGAAGCTTTCGCAGGAGCCCCCCAAGAGACCCAGTACTTC. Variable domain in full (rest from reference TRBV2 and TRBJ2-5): EPEVTQTPSHQVTQMGQEVILRCVPISNHLYFYWYRQILGQKVEFLVSFYNNEISEKSEIFDDQFSVERPDGSNFTLKIRSTKLEDSAMYFCASSEAFAGAPQETQYFGPGTRLLVL.

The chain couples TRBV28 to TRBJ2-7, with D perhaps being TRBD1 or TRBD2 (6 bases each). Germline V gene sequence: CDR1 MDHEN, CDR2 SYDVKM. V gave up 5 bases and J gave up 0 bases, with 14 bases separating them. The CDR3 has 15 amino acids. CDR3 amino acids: CASSPGRGLSYEQYF. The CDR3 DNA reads TGTGCCAGCAGTCCCGGCCGGGGGCTCTCCTACGAGCAGTACTTC.

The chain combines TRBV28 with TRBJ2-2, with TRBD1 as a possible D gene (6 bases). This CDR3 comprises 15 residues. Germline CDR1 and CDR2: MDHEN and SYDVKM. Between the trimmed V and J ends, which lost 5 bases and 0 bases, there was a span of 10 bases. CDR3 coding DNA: TGTGCCAGCAGTGCCGGGACATCGAACACCGGGGAGCTGTTTTTT. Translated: CASSAGTSNTGELFF.